Here is one T cell receptor (beta chain) with its context. Antigen unknown. This sample was included in a study of early T cells in non-severe SARS-CoV-2 infection. For the study at large: Bulk RNA from unsorted whole blood was sequenced; chains were unpaired.

The germline CDR1 and CDR2 sequences are SEHNR and FQNEAQ (reference sequence). The CDR3 consists of 15 residues. V lost 5 bases to trimming and J lost 4 bases, with 16 bases between them. Broader study findings: Matches to VDJdb favored anti-spike CD8 responses and missed private and CD4 specificities.

Unique molecular identifiers were added to individual cDNA molecules. TCRdb fed the 5' RACE reads into MiXCR, producing one record per CDR3 protein. Of over 75,000 distinct CDR3 sequences in the sample, 13% were seen once. Sequenced: whole blood. The TCR comes from an adult who was a healthcare worker with PCR-confirmed SARS-CoV-2 infection or an uninfected control (not recorded which). The J gene is TRBJ2-3, the V gene TRBV7-9; the D gene is possibly TRBD2 (6 bases). The CDR3 region is CASSLSGGVADTQYF. The CDR3 nucleotides are TGTGCCAGCAGCCTATCCGGGGGAGTGGCAGATACGCAGTATTTT. The variable domain in full, with the rest retrieved from reference TRBV7-9 and TRBJ2-3, is DTGVSQNPRHKITKRGQNVTFRCDPISEHNRLYWYRQTLGQGPEFLTYFQNEAQLEKSRLLSDRFSAERPKGSFSTLEIQRTEQGDSAMYLCASSLSGGVADTQYFGPGTRLTVL.